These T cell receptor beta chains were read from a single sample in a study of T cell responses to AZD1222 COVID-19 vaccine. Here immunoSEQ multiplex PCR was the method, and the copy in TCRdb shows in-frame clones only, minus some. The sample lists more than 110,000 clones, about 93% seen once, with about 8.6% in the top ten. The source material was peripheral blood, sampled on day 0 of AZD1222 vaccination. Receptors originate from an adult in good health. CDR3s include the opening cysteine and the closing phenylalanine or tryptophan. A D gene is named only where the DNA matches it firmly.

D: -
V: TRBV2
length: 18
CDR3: CASSEGFWDPGGNQPQHF

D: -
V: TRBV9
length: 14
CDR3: CASSAGWGSYEQYF

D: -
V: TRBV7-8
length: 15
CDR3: CASSRASGSPYEQYF

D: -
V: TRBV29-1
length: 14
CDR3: CSVRITGFSYGYTF

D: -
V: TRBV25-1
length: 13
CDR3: CASSDKIWGQAFF

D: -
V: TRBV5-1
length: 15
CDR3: CASRDGISHSIQQYF

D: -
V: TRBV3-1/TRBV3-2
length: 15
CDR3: CASSQGHGTREKLFF

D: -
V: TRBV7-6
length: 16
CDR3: CASSLTSDSFQETQYF

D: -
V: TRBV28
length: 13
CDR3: CASSSGRGYGYTF

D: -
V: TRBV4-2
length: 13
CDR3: CASTRRDPGELFF

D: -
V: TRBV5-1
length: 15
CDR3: CASSRAGWGTGELFF

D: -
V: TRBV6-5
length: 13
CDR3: CASRPPSGNTIYF

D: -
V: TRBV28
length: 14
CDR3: CASSYRPFNQPQHF

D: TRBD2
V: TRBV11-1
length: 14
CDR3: CASSLSGLANEQYF

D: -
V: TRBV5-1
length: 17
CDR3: CASSFHPWAAVGNIQYF

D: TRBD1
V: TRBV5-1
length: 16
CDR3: CASSKRGGTVNNEQFF

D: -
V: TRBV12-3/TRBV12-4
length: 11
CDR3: CASSLGQPQHF

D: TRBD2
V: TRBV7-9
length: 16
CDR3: CASSSSGTSGVSEQFF

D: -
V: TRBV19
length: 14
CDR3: CASRTSGFSGPQHF

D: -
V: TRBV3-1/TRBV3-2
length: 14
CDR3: CASSPCNCSYEQYF

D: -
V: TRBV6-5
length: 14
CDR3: CASSYSRQGMGYTF

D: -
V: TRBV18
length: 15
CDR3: CASSPGGRRNSPLHF

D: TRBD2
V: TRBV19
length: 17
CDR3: CASREYGLAGGTDTQYF

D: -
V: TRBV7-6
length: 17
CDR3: CASSSLGRGRFNSPLHF

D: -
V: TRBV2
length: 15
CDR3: CASSSPARPQDGYTF

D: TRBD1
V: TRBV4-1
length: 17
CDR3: CASSARQGSYLDTEAFF

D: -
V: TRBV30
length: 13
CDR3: CAWSEDWNYGYTF

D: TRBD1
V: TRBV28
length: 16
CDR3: CASILGGTGGTGELFF

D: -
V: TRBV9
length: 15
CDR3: CASSANPVMNTEAFF

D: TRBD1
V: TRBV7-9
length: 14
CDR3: CASSLQQGAVGYTF

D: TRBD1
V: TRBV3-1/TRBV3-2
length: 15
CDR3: CASSQPGQGFYEQYF

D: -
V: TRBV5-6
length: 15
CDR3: CASSLGGGGSYEQYF

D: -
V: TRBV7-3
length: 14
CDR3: CASSLVGGVTEAFF

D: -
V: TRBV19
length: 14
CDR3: CASSIEGADQPQHF

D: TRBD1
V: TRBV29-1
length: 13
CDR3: CSVGLWDRDGYTF

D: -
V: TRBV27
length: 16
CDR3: CASSSPLRAPNSPLHF

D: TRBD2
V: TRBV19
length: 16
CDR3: CASSKQAGGSYNEQFF

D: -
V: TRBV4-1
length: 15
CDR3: CASSQEQLVNTEAFF

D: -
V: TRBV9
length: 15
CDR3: CASSLTGARVDEAFF

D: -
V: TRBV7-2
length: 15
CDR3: CASSPKQGYNSPLHF

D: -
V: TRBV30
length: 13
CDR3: CAWSGYRDQPQHF

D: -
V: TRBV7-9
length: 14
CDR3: CASIRWGDTGELFF